A single sample gave rise to the 27 T cell receptor beta chains below, sequenced in a study of vaccination and CD4 T cells after COVID-19 (dated by TCRdb to the early 2020s). Read against the paper, the sample's treatment or condition label means: approximately nine-day PBMC culture with coronavirus spike peptide pools or control peptides (ViraFEST assay). No antigen is known for these receptors. Libraries were built with PCR. The instrument given in TCRdb is Illumina iSeq 100. DNA from cultured CD4+ T cells underwent TCR sequencing with the Oncomine TCR Beta short-read assay at the Johns Hopkins FTIC core. The public reads were reanalyzed by TCRdb: fastp trimming at Q25, MiXCR alignment, in-frame beta chains only. Rows merge per CDR3 protein into single entries with the most common DNA and genes. The sample table shows 15,000 to 20,000 distinct CDR3 sequences, and roughly 54% are seen once. The leading ten clones occupy 8.5% to 9.5% of the sample.

The sample comprised CD4+ T cells from blood, cultured in vitro. These receptors all stem from a human donor who had recovered from COVID-19.

This chain connects TRBV7-9 to TRBJ1-2; TRBD1 agrees at 11 bases. CDR3 length: 15 amino acids. CDR1 and CDR2 (germline): SEHNR, FQNEAQ (reference sequence). V lost 4 bases to trimming and J lost 7 bases; unmatched junction nucleotides: 8. CDR3 amino acids: CASSSLTGTGGGYTF. CDR3 coding DNA: TGTGCCAGCAGCTCCCTTACCGGGACAGGGGGTGGCTACACCTTC.

The J gene is TRBJ1-1, the V gene TRBV11-2, with D possibly TRBD1 on 5 matching bases. V lost 4 bases and J 2 bases, leaving 8 bases between the germline ends. This CDR3 region has 13 residues. Per germline, CDR1 SGHAT and CDR2 FQNNGV. In DNA, the CDR3 is TGTGCCAGCAGCTGGGGGGGAAACACTGAAGCTTTCTTT. Amino acids: CASSWGGNTEAFF.

J is TRBJ2-1 and V is TRBV10-3; 7 bases are a match to TRBD1. The germline V gene has CDR1 ENHRY and CDR2 SYGVKD. This CDR3 contains 13 residues. Trimming at V came to 6 bases and at J to 1 base, leaving 0 bases not matched to a gene. As DNA, the CDR3 is TGTGCCATCAGGGGACAGTCCTACAATGAGCAGTTCTTC. It encodes CAIRGQSYNEQFF.

DNA of the CDR3: TGTGCCAGCAGTTTCCCCGGCGTGAGCCCCTTCAATGGCTACACCTTC. The encoded protein is CASSFPGVSPFNGYTF. The chain combines TRBV11-1 with TRBJ1-2, with D hard to call. Germline CDR1 and CDR2: SGHAT and FQDESV (reference sequence). Trimming pared 6 bases from V and 6 bases from J, leaving 23 bases between. This CDR3 region has 16 residues.

The gene calls are TRBV27 and TRBJ2-5; D is tentatively TRBD1 or TRBD2 (5 bases each). CDR1 is MNHEY and CDR2 is SMNVEV in the germline V gene (reference sequence). The CDR3 has 13 residues. The V and J ends lost 2 bases and 7 bases respectively, with 11 bases between them. The CDR3 region is CASSLQGEGTQYF. CDR3 in DNA: TGTGCCAGCAGTTTACAGGGAGAGGGGACCCAGTACTTC.

This chain uses TRBV6-5 with TRBJ1-1, with D uncertain. The V end lost 1 base, the J end lost 1 base, and 7 bases lay between the germline ends. This CDR3 region has 14 residues. Per germline, CDR1 MNHEY and CDR2 SVGAGI. As DNA, the CDR3 is TGTGCCAGCAGTTACTGGGGTCAGAACACTGAAGCTTTCTTT. Encoded protein: CASSYWGQNTEAFF.

The rearrangement uses TRBV6-1 and TRBJ2-5, with TRBD2 identical over 9 bases. This CDR3 is 13 amino acids long. V gave up 6 bases and J gave up 4 bases; unmatched junction bases: 3. Germline V gene sequence: CDR1 MNHNS, CDR2 SASEGT. This CDR3 is CASRETSGETQYF. In nucleotides, the CDR3 is TGTGCCAGCAGGGAGACTAGCGGAGAGACCCAGTACTTC.

The J gene is TRBJ2-6, the V gene TRBV7-3; D remains ambiguous. This CDR3 has 16 amino acids. Germline V lookup: CDR1 SGHTA, CDR2 FQGTGA. Trimming removed 2 bases from V and 2 bases from J, with 10 bases in between. This CDR3 reads CASSLGPGAGANVLTF. The CDR3 DNA is TGTGCCAGCAGCTTAGGGCCAGGCGCTGGGGCCAACGTCCTGACTTTC.

This chain joins TRBV30 and TRBJ2-5; a weak D match, TRBD1 (8 bases). The CDR3 runs 12 residues. From germline, CDR1 is GTSNPN and CDR2 SVGIG (reference sequence). CDR3 sequence reads: CATTGGGETQYF. In DNA, the CDR3 is TGTGCTACCACAGGGGGGGGCGAGACCCAGTACTTC.

The chain employs TRBV18 and TRBJ2-3, with D perhaps being TRBD1 or TRBD2 (6 bases each). Trimming left V 6 bases short and J 0 bases short, with 16 bases between. The CDR3 spans 16 residues. From germline, CDR1 is KGHSH and CDR2 LQKENI. CDR3: CASSQQGGSSTDTQYF. The CDR3 region has the DNA TGTGCCAGCTCGCAACAGGGAGGTTCTAGCACAGATACGCAGTATTTT.

This CDR3 is CASSLGGTGGEKLFF. Written as DNA, the CDR3 is TGTGCCAGCAGCTTAGGAGGGACAGGGGGTGAAAAACTGTTTTTT. The chain employs TRBV7-8 and TRBJ1-4, with TRBD1 matching over 11 bases. V was pared by 1 base and J by 7 bases, with 2 bases of the junction left unmatched. CDR1 is SGHVS and CDR2 is FQNEAQ in the germline V gene. This CDR3 spans 15 amino acids.

This clonotype has a handful of counts. The chain carries TRBV20-1 and TRBJ2-3, with D possibly matching TRBD2 (6 bases). The V and J ends lost 5 bases and 2 bases respectively, with 17 bases between them. CDR1 is DFQATT, CDR2 SNEGSKA, per germline (reference sequence). The CDR3 totals 15 residues. CDR3 in amino acids: CSAQETGVVTDTQYF. The CDR3, as DNA: TGCAGTGCTCAAGAAACGGGAGTAGTCACAGATACGCAGTATTTT.

The chain couples TRBV7-3 to TRBJ2-2; 11 nucleotides align to TRBD2. From germline, CDR1 is SGHTA and CDR2 FQGTGA. The CDR3 has 16 residues. The V and J ends lost 2 bases and 6 bases, in that order; junction bases with no gene match: 5. CDR3 in DNA: TGTGCCAGCAGCTTACTAGCGGGAGGCATCGCCGGGGAGCTGTTTTTT. Its translation: CASSLLAGGIAGELFF.

The gene calls are TRBV19 and TRBJ2-1; TRBD2 is a possible D gene (6 bases). The V and J ends lost 0 bases and 5 bases respectively, with 17 bases between them. Germline-derived CDR1 and CDR2 are LNHDA and SQIVND (reference sequence). This CDR3 has 17 residues. CDR3 DNA: TGTGCCAGTAGTATAGAAATCTTGGGGGACTTCCACAATGAGCAGTTCTTC. This sequence encodes CASSIEILGDFHNEQFF.

The V gene is TRBV7-2, the J gene TRBJ1-1; a weak D match, TRBD1 (6 bases). V was trimmed by 1 base and J by 1 base, leaving 13 bases between them. Germline loops: CDR1 SGHTA, CDR2 FQGNSA. The CDR3 runs to 16 residues. The CDR3, as DNA: TGTGCCAGCAGCTTAGAGGGGGGTCCAGGGAACACTGAAGCTTTCTTT. Encoded protein: CASSLEGGPGNTEAFF.

V and J are TRBV11-3 and TRBJ2-1; D unresolved. The CDR3 length is 14 residues. The V and J ends lost 6 bases and 6 bases respectively, with 15 bases between them. The germline gives CDR1 SGHNT, CDR2 YENEEA. CDR3 amino acids: CASSSGPVGNEQFF. The CDR3 region has the DNA TGTGCCAGCAGTTCCGGCCCTGTGGGCAATGAGCAGTTCTTC.

The chain combines TRBV2 with TRBJ1-5, with 9 bases lining up with TRBD1. The CDR3 is made up of 14 amino acids. Germline V lookup: CDR1 SNHLY, CDR2 FYNNEI. Trimming took 3 bases from V and 7 from J; bases not matched to a gene: 4. DNA of the CDR3: TGTGCCAGCAGTGAGGGACAGGGCGAACAGCCCCAGCATTTT. It translates to CASSEGQGEQPQHF. Using reference TRBV2 and TRBJ1-5 for the parts outside the CDR3, the full variable domain is EPEVTQTPSHQVTQMGQEVILRCVPISNHLYFYWYRQILGQKVEFLVSFYNNEISEKSEIFDDQFSVERPDGSNFTLKIRSTKLEDSAMYFCASSEGQGEQPQHFGDGTRLSIL.

V gene TRBV10-3 combines with J gene TRBJ1-3, with TRBD1 as a possible D gene (6 bases). Trimming took 7 bases from V and 2 from J, leaving 9 bases between them. Germline loops: CDR1 ENHRY, CDR2 SYGVKD. The CDR3 extends over 13 amino acids. CDR3 sequence reads: CAIKAGAGNTIYF. CDR3 sequence (DNA): TGTGCCATCAAGGCAGGGGCTGGAAACACCATATATTTT.

The chain employs TRBV7-3 and TRBJ2-3, with 10 bases identical to TRBD2. The CDR3 runs to 15 residues. Germline lookup yields CDR1 SGHTA and CDR2 FQGTGA. The ends lost 3 bases at V and 4 bases at J; junction bases unmatched: 4. CDR3 sequence: CASSFLAGGADTQYF. CDR3 DNA sequence: TGTGCCAGCAGCTTCTTAGCGGGAGGCGCAGATACGCAGTATTTT.

This rearrangement joins TRBV20-1 to TRBJ2-1; 8 bases are a match to TRBD2. CDR3 length: 15 amino acids. CDR1 DFQATT and CDR2 SNEGSKA come from the germline V gene (reference sequence). CDR3 amino acids: CSVYSAGLAYNEQFF. The CDR3 coding sequence is TGCAGCGTTTATAGCGCGGGACTAGCCTACAATGAGCAGTTCTTC.

The CDR3 loop reads CATSTQTANTEAFF. CDR3 DNA: TGTGCCACCAGCACCCAGACGGCGAACACTGAAGCTTTCTTT. The chain couples TRBV15 to TRBJ1-1; D unclear. CDR3 length equals 14 residues. Trimming took off 4 bases at V and 1 base at J, with 10 bases between the two ends. Germline CDR1 reads LNHNV; CDR2 reads YYDKDF (reference sequence).

This sequence joins TRBV20-1 and TRBJ2-4; D is unclear. The V end was cut by 3 bases, the J end by 4 bases, with 16 bases between. Germline loops: CDR1 DFQATT, CDR2 SNEGSKA (reference sequence). This CDR3 spans 15 amino acids. CDR3: CSASWVAASKNIQYF. In nucleotides, the CDR3 is TGCAGTGCTAGTTGGGTGGCAGCTAGTAAAAACATTCAGTACTTC.

V gene TRBV20-1 combines with J gene TRBJ1-4; D remains ambiguous. The CDR3 loop spans 12 amino acids. Deletions cut 3 bases from V and 4 bases from J, with 6 bases between. The V gene's germline CDR1 is DFQATT and CDR2 SNEGSKA (reference sequence). CDR3 sequence (DNA): TGCAGTGCTAGTTCGCGTAATGAAAAACTGTTTTTT. This translates into CSASSRNEKLFF.

The chain is built from TRBV19 and TRBJ1-6; possible D gene TRBD1, 6 bases. The CDR3 has 15 residues. Trimming cost V 9 bases and J 2 bases, with 14 bases left between them. Germline values: CDR1 LNHDA, CDR2 SQIVND (reference sequence). Here the CDR3 reads CASREGEAYNSPLHF. Here the CDR3 DNA reads TGTGCCAGCAGGGAGGGGGAGGCCTATAATTCACCCCTCCACTTT.

The chain carries TRBV2 and TRBJ2-7; D is unclear. Trimming took off 8 bases at V and 0 bases at J, with 8 bases between the two ends. There are 12 residues in the CDR3. The germline V gene encodes CDR1 SNHLY and CDR2 FYNNEI. CDR3 DNA: TGTGCCAGCTCACGCGGCTCCTACGAGCAGTACTTC. Its protein is CASSRGSYEQYF.

In its sample, this clonotype was seen once. The V and J genes are TRBV20-1 and TRBJ2-2, with TRBD1 identical over 8 bases. The CDR3 sequence is 16 residues long. Germline trimming cut 3 bases from V and 4 bases from J; bases unmatched to any gene: 10. The germline V gene has CDR1 DFQATT and CDR2 SNEGSKA (reference sequence). CDR3 coding DNA: TGCAGTGCTAGGCCCATCAGACAGGGGAGCACCGGGGAGCTGTTTTTT. Protein sequence: CSARPIRQGSTGELFF.

V is TRBV2 and J is TRBJ1-1; D remains ambiguous. This CDR3 spans 13 amino acids. Trimming stripped 3 bases from V and 3 bases from J, with 8 bases between. CDR1 and CDR2 from the germline V gene are SNHLY and FYNNEI. The chain's CDR3 is CASSEEGDTEAFF. CDR3 nucleotide sequence: TGTGCCAGCAGTGAGGAGGGAGACACTGAAGCTTTCTTT.